This TCR beta chain was identified in a study of control samples from healthy donors and cancer patients. The CDR3 covers 14 residues. The ends lost 3 bases at V and 7 bases at J; junction bases unmatched: 7. CDR1 is SNHLY, CDR2 FYNNEI, per germline. The assay was immunoSEQ multiplex PCR, and TCRdb's table has in-frame clones only and misses some. Of over 150,000 clones in the sample, about 94% were seen once. This clonotype was sampled from a man between 60 and 75 years old with colorectal cancer. The rearrangement joins TRBV2 to TRBJ1-1, with 8 nucleotides matching TRBD1. Specimen: PBMCs. This chain's CDR3 is CASSESSGQGEAFF. DNA of the CDR3: TGTGCCAGCAGTGAGTCATCTGGACAGGGTGAAGCTTTCTTT.